This T cell receptor beta chain was sequenced for a study of blood T cell repertoires in COVID-19. The overall study: T cells, B-cell-depleted T cells, or PBMCs provided the cDNA or gDNA that served as material.

Study processing details: Amplification of reference gene primers was used by the study to estimate nucleated cell counts. Only in-frame clones appear in the TCRdb table, and some are missing; sequencing was by immunoSEQ multiplex PCR. V and J calls plus clone size are reproduced from that table; the DNA served to infer D and trimming. The data show a few hundred thousand clones, with about 90% seen just once and approximately 1.2% held by the top ten. The participants were between about 18 and 100 years old and came from some 23 US areas. Allocation to cohorts depended on clinical history reported by the participants. The sequence derives from a human donor in a cohort exposed to, infected with or recovered from COVID-19 (not recorded which). The donor label of this sample is uncertain. The sample consisted of PBMCs or T cells enriched from blood (not recorded which).

The CDR3 loop reads CASSSKGSGQPQHF. The CDR3 coding sequence is TGTGCCAGCAGCTCGAAGGGAAGCGGTCAGCCCCAGCATTTT. This chain connects TRBV3-1 (or the pseudogene TRBV3-2) to TRBJ1-5; no firm D call. V shed 5 bases and J shed 6 bases, with 14 bases lying between them. The CDR3 loop spans 14 amino acids. Germline V gene sequence: CDR1 LGHDT, CDR2 YNNKEL (reference sequence).